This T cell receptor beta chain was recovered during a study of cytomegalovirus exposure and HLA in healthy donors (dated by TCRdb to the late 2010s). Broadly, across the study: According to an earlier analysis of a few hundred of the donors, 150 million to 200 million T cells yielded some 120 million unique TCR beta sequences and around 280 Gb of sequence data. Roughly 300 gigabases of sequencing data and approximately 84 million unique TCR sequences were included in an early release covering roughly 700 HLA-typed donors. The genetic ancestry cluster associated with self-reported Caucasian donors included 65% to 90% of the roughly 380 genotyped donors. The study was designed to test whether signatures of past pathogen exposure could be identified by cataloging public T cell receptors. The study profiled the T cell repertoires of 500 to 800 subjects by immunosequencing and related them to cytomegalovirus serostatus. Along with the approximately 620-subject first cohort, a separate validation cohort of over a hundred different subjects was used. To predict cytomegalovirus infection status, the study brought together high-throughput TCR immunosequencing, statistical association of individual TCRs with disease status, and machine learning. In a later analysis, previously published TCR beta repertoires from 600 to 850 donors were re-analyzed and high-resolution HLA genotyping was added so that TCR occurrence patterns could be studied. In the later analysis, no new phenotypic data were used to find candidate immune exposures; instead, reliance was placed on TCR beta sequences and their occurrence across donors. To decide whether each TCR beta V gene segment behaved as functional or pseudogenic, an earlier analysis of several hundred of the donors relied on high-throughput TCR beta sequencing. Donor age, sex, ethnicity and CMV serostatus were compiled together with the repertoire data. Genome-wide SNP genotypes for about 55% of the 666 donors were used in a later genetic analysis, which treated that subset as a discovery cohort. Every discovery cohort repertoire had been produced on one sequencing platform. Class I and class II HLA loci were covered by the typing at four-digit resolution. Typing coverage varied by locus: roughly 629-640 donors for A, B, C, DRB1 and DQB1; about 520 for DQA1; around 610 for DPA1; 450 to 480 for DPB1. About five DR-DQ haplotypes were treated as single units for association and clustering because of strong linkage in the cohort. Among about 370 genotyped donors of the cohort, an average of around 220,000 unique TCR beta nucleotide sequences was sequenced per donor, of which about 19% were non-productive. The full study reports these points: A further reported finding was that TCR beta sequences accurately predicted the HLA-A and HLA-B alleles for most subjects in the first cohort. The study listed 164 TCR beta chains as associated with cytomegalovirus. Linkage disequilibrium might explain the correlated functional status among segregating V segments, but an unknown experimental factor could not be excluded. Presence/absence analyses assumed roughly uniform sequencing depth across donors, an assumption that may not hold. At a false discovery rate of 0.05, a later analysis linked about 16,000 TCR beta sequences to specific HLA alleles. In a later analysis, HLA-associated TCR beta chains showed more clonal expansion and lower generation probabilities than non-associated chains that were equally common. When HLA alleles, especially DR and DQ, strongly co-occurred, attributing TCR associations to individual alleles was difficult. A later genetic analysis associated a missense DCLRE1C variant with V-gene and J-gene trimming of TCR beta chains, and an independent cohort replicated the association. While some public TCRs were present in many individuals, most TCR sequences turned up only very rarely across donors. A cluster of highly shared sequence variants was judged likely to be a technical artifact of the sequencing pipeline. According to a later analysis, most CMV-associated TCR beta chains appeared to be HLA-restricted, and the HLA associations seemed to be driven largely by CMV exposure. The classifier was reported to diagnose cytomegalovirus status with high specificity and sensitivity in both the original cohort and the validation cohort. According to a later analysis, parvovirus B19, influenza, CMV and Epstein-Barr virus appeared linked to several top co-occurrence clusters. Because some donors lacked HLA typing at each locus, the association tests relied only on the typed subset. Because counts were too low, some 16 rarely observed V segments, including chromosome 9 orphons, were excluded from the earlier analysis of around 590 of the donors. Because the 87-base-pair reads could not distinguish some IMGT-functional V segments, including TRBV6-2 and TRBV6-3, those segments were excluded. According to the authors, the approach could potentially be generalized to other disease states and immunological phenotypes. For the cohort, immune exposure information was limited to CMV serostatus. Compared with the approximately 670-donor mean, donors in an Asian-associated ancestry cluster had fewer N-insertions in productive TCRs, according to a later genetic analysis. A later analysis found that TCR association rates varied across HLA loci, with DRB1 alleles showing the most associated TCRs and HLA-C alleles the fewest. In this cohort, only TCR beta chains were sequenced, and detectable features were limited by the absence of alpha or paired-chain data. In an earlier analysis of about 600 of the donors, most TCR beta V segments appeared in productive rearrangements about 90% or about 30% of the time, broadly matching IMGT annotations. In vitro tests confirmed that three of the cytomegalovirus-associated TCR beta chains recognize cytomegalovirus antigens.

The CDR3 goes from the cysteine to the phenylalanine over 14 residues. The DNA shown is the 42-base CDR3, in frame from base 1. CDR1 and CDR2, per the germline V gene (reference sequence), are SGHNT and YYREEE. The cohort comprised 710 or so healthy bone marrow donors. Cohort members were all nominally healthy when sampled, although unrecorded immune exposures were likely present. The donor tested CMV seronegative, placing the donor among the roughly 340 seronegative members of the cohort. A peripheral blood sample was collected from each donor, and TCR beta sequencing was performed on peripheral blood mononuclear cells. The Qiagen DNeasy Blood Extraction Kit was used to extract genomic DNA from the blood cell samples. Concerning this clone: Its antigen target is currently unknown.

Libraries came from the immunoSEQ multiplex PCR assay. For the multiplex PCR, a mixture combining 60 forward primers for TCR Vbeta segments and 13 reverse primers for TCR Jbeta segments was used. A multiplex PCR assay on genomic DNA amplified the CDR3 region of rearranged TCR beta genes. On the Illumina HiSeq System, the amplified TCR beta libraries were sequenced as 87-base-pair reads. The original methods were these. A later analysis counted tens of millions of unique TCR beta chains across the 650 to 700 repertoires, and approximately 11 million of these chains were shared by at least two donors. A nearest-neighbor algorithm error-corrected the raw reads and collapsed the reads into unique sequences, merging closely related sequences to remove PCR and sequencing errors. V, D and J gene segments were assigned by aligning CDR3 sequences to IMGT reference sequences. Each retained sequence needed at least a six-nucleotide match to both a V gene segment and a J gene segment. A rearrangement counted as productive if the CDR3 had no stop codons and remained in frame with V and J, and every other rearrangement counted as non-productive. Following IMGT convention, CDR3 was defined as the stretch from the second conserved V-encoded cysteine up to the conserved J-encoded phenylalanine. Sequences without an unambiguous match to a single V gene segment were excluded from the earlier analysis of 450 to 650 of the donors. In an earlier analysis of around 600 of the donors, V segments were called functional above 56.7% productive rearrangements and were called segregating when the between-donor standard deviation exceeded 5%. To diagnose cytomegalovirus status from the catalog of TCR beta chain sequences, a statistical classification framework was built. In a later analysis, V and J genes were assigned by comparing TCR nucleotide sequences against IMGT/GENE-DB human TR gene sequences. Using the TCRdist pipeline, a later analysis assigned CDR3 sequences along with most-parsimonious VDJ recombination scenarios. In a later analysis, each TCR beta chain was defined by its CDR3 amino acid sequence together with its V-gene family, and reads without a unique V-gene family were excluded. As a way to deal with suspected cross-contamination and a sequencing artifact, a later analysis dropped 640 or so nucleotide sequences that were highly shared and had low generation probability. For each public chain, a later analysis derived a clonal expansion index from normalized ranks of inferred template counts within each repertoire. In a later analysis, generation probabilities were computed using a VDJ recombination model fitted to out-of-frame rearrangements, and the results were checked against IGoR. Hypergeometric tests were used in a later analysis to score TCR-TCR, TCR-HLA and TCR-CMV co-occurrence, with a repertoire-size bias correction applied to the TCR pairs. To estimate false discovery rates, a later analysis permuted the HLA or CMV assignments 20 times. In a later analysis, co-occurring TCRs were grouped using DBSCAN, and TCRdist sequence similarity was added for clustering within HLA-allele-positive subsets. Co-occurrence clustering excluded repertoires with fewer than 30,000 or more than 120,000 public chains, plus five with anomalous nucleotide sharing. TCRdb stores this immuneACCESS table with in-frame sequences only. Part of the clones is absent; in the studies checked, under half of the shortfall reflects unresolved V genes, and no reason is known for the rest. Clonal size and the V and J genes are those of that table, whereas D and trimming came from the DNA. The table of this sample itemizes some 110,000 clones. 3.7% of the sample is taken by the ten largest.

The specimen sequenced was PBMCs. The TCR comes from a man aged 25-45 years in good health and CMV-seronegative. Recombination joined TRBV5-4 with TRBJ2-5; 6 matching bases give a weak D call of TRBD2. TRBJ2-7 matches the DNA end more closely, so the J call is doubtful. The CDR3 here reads CASSKGTASYEQYF. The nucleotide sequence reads TGTGCCAGCAGCAAAGGGACTGCGTCCTACGAGCAGTACTTC.